Ten or more counts support the clone carrying this T cell receptor (beta chain). Antigen unknown. A second roughly 6 to 12 cycle PCR used barcoded and J-beta primers. The template-switch adaptor, which had 12 random nucleotides, put a tag on each cDNA molecule. From the 5' RACE reads, TCRdb called clonotypes with MiXCR, one entry per CDR3 protein. The sample comprises about 1 million distinct CDR3 sequences, 40% to 55% of which are singletons, and under 20% rests with the top ten. The data belong to a study of blood T cells in healthy people across ages. Points from the study as a whole: Diversity of TCR beta per million T cells declined in a roughly linear way with age. Researchers said unsorted PBMCs prevented a conclusive naive versus antigen-experienced comparison.

The individuals who served as donors were healthy Caucasians living in Russia, aged roughly 6 to 100. This CDR3 region has 16 residues. Trimming cost V 1 base and J 9 bases; bases outside gene matches: 9. CDR1 is SGHTA, CDR2 FQGNSA, per germline. Sample: blood. This clonotype was sampled from a woman in her sixties or seventies in good health. The V and J genes are TRBV7-2 and TRBJ2-3; 11 bases agree with TRBD2. CDR3 in amino acids: CASSLVDSGRAGTQYF. In DNA, the CDR3 is TGTGCCAGCAGCTTAGTTGATAGCGGGAGGGCCGGGACGCAGTATTTT.